A selection of T cell receptor beta chains follows, all from one sample in a study of T cell repertoires in cytomegalovirus infection. For these TCRs, the target antigens are not known. Via MiXCR, TCRdb re-called the reads, giving one row per CDR3 protein. The sample carries 680,000 or so distinct CDR3 sequences, around a third recorded once. The sample in question was cultured PBMCs, obtained from culture after CMV antigen stimulation. All receptors come from a human donor in good health (CMV status not recorded). Some clones in this sample may be carry-over from other donors' samples. The CDR3 runs from the conserved cysteine through the conserved F or W. D genes are given only for firm matches.

CASSLPGLGSPLHF | TRBJ1-6 | - | TRBV5-5
CASSPPGWRTDTQYF | TRBJ2-3 | - | TRBV28
CASEIGGASNEQFF | TRBJ2-1 | TRBD2 | TRBV12-3/TRBV12-4
CASSYSIPSPEATWDYGYTF | TRBJ1-2 | - | TRBV6-6
CASSLLAAGRAFF | TRBJ1-1 | - | TRBV11-2
CASSVSPWGSGNTIYF | TRBJ1-3 | - | TRBV2
CASSDPDFSSSYNEQFF | TRBJ2-1 | - | TRBV28
CASSPGGVRTDTQYF | TRBJ2-3 | TRBD2 | TRBV27
CASTATGSYSNQPQHF | TRBJ1-5 | TRBD1 | TRBV6-6
CASSEMGLAGADTQYF | TRBJ2-3 | TRBD2 | TRBV2
CASSLVLDSYEQYF | TRBJ2-7 | - | TRBV5-1
CASSQGHEAFF | TRBJ1-1 | - | TRBV4-1
CASSAGQGRGYGYTF | TRBJ1-2 | TRBD1 | TRBV7-2
CASSELGYRGAFF | TRBJ1-1 | TRBD1 | TRBV2
CASTSGRGSYEQYF | TRBJ2-7 | - | TRBV2
CASSRSRLAGNVSKNIQYF | TRBJ2-4 | TRBD2 | TRBV7-8
CASSASMRLTEAFF | TRBJ1-1 | - | TRBV19
CATKPGPDEGNEQFF | TRBJ2-1 | - | TRBV24-1
CASSWRARGLVYGYTF | TRBJ1-2 | TRBD1 | TRBV7-2
CASSYGSWGDEQYF | TRBJ2-7 | - | TRBV6-5
CSPGRGDQPQHF | TRBJ1-5 | - | TRBV20-1
CASSPARGHSRETQYF | TRBJ2-5 | - | TRBV7-9
CASKGGARRTDTQYF | TRBJ2-3 | - | TRBV2
CASIYGQAEKLFF | TRBJ1-4 | TRBD1 | TRBV6-1
CASTVGGNQPQHF | TRBJ1-5 | - | TRBV6-2/TRBV6-3
CASSLGSVGGTGPQHF | TRBJ1-5 | - | TRBV12-3/TRBV12-4
CASSLGLADSYEQYF | TRBJ2-7 | TRBD2 | TRBV7-2
CASSVGLAGERSYEQYF | TRBJ2-7 | TRBD2 | TRBV9
CASSYSVRWSTEAFF | TRBJ1-1 | - | TRBV6-5
CSARDWANQETQYF | TRBJ2-5 | - | TRBV20-1
CSATQSLEETQYF | TRBJ2-5 | - | TRBV20-1
CASSFPYGLAGGPTDTQYF | TRBJ2-3 | TRBD2 | TRBV7-2
CASSASGDGYGYTF | TRBJ1-2 | - | TRBV28